These 22 T cell receptor beta chains came from one sample sequenced in a study of T cells after yellow fever vaccination. TCRdb analysed the 5' RACE reads with MiXCR anew, one entry per CDR3 protein. Here the sample spans 250,000 to 400,000 distinct CDR3 sequences, over 3.5% being singletons. Sample: PBMCs, taken 5 days after the yellow fever booster vaccination. The receptors derive from a man younger than 35 who received the YFV17D yellow fever vaccine.

J is TRBJ2-3 and V is TRBV7-9, with D uncertain. V lost 1 base to trimming and J lost 8 bases, with 4 bases between them. CDR1 is SEHNR, CDR2 FQNEAQ, per germline (reference sequence). The CDR3 sequence is 11 residues long. This CDR3 reads CASSLDITQYF. DNA of the CDR3: TGTGCCAGCAGCTTAGATATTACGCAGTATTTT.

This clonotype was seen at least ten times. This chain uses TRBV4-1 with TRBJ2-3, with 8 bases that match TRBD1. Trimming cost V 0 bases and J 3 bases; bases outside gene matches: 2. CDR3 length equals 15 residues. The germline V gene encodes CDR1 MGHRA and CDR2 YSYEKL. CDR3 amino acids: CASSQEGQATDTQYF. The CDR3 DNA sequence: TGCGCCAGCAGCCAAGAGGGACAGGCTACAGATACGCAGTATTTT.

The chain has TRBV20-1 and TRBJ2-3, with 11 bases fitting TRBD2. This CDR3 contains 16 residues. Trimming cost V 4 bases and J 0 bases; bases outside gene matches: 6. Germline CDR1 DFQATT, CDR2 SNEGSKA (reference sequence). The CDR3 reads CSAIPSGGLSTDTQYF. The CDR3 DNA reads TGCAGTGCTATTCCTAGCGGGGGGCTCAGCACAGATACGCAGTATTTT.

This clonotype has only a few counts. The rearrangement links TRBV28 to TRBJ1-1; a possible D gene is TRBD1 (5 bases). The V end lost 5 bases, the J end lost 6 bases, and 19 bases lay between the germline ends. This CDR3 is 15 amino acids long. The germline V gene encodes CDR1 MDHEN and CDR2 SYDVKM. DNA for the CDR3: TGTGCCAGCAGTCTGCCCGGTGGGGGGGTCTCTGAAGCTTTCTTT. It translates to CASSLPGGGVSEAFF.

This clonotype has ten or more counts. The chain uses TRBV12-3 or TRBV12-4 and TRBJ1-5; D call uncertain. Trimming took 3 bases from V and 7 from J, leaving 4 bases between them. The CDR3 has 11 amino acids. The DNA of the CDR3 is TGTGCCAGCAGTTTTGGGCAGCCCCAGCATTTT. Its protein product is CASSFGQPQHF.

The chain has TRBV5-1 and TRBJ2-2; maybe TRBD1 (5 bases). The CDR3 spans 13 residues. V dropped 4 bases and J dropped 3 bases, with 7 bases sitting between them. Germline CDR1 is SGHRS and CDR2 is YFSETQ. The CDR3 sequence is CASSDSDTGELFF. In DNA form, the CDR3 reads TGCGCCAGCAGCGACAGTGACACCGGGGAGCTGTTTTTT.

In this sample, this clonotype turned up many times. The chain joins TRBV20-1 to TRBJ2-3; D call uncertain. There are 14 residues in the CDR3. V shed 3 bases and J shed 6 bases, with 16 bases lying between them. Germline values: CDR1 DFQATT, CDR2 SNEGSKA (reference sequence). As DNA, the CDR3 is TGCAGTGCTAGGGCCGAAGTCAAATCGGATACGCAGTATTTT. Translated, it gives CSARAEVKSDTQYF.

This clonotype was found a few times. J is TRBJ1-1 and V is TRBV20-1, with D tentatively TRBD1 (5 bases). Between the trimmed V and J ends, which lost 6 bases and 12 bases, there was a span of 17 bases. From germline, CDR1 is DFQATT and CDR2 SNEGSKA (reference sequence). The CDR3 consists of 11 residues. Written as DNA, the CDR3 is TGCAGTGCCCGGGAGGGGCGATCTTCTTTCTTT. Its translation: CSAREGRSSFF.

The chain carries TRBV9 and TRBJ2-1; D gene ambiguous. V was trimmed by 0 bases and J by 0 bases, leaving 10 bases between them. Germline V gene lookup returns CDR1 SGDLS and CDR2 YYNGEE. The CDR3 runs to 16 residues. The CDR3 here is CASSVAGRSSYNEQFF. The DNA of the CDR3 is TGTGCCAGCAGCGTAGCTGGCCGTAGCTCCTACAATGAGCAGTTCTTC. Looking up the rest from reference TRBV9 and TRBJ2-1 gives the full variable domain: DSGVTQTPKHLITATGQRVTLRCSPRSGDLSVYWYQQSLDQGLQFLIQYYNGEERAKGNILERFSAQQFPDLHSELNLSSLELGDSALYFCASSVAGRSSYNEQFFGPGTRLTVL.

The sample holds a few counts of this clonotype. The rearrangement uses TRBV4-3 and TRBJ1-1; possibly TRBD1 for D (5 bases). The CDR3 sequence is 16 residues long. The V and J ends lost 1 base and 0 bases respectively, with 12 bases between them. CDR1 and CDR2 (germline): LGHNA, YSLEER. The CDR3 DNA follows: TGCGCCAGCAGCCAAGGAGGGGCGTACATGAACACTGAAGCTTTCTTT. This encodes CASSQGGAYMNTEAFF.

In its sample, this clonotype was seen many times. The chain carries TRBV18 and TRBJ2-5, with D unresolved. This CDR3 has 13 residues. CDR1 and CDR2 from the germline V gene are KGHSH and LQKENI. V dropped 2 bases and J dropped 5 bases, with 9 bases sitting between them. Here the CDR3 DNA reads TGTGCCAGCTCACCAGCAGGTTCGGAGACCCAGTACTTC. Its protein product is CASSPAGSETQYF.

There are many counts of this clonotype. The CDR3 nucleotides are TGTGCCAGCAGCGTAGGTCTAGGTGGAGAGACCCAGTACTTC. Its protein is CASSVGLGGETQYF. V is TRBV9 and J is TRBJ2-5, with D uncertain. Germline lookup yields CDR1 SGDLS and CDR2 YYNGEE. The CDR3 is 14 amino acids. The V gene lost 0 bases and the J gene lost 4 bases, with 10 bases spanning the gap.

This clonotype showed up just a few times. The gene calls are TRBV5-4 and TRBJ2-5; a weak D match, TRBD1 (6 bases). V gave up 2 bases and J gave up 2 bases, with 13 bases separating them. Germline V gene sequence: CDR1 SGHNT, CDR2 YYREEE (reference sequence). The CDR3 sequence is 15 residues long. CDR3 sequence (DNA): TGTGCCAGCAGCTTTGACAGGATCAGACAAGAGACCCAGTACTTC. It codes for CASSFDRIRQETQYF.

This clonotype was detected a few times. The chain joins TRBV5-1 to TRBJ2-1; D unresolved. There are 14 residues in the CDR3. CDR1 and CDR2 (germline): SGHRS, YFSETQ. V lost 4 bases to trimming and J lost 8 bases, with 16 bases between them. The CDR3 spells CASSANTASDEQFF. The CDR3, as DNA: TGCGCCAGCAGCGCGAATACAGCGTCCGATGAGCAGTTCTTC.

This clonotype was counted between two and nine times. V gene TRBV7-2 combines with J gene TRBJ2-5; 10 bases are a match to TRBD2. The germline V gene encodes CDR1 SGHTA and CDR2 FQGNSA. The J segment lost 13 bases and the V segment lost 4 bases, leaving 15 bases of the junction unmatched. CDR3 length: 15 amino acids. In DNA, the CDR3 is TGTGCCAGCAGCTCCTCTCCGGCTAGCGGGGGCCAACGGTACTTC. Its translation: CASSSSPASGGQRYF.

Ten or more counts support this clonotype. The chain recombines TRBV7-2 with TRBJ1-4; TRBD1 is a possible D gene (5 bases). V shed 5 bases and J shed 8 bases, with 15 bases lying between them. From germline, CDR1 is SGHTA and CDR2 FQGNSA. The length of the CDR3 is 14 residues. CDR3 sequence: CASSPGRVLEKLFF. Written as DNA, the CDR3 is TGTGCCAGCAGCCCGGGACGGGTACTCGAAAAACTGTTTTTT.

The chain couples TRBV4-3 to TRBJ2-3, with TRBD2 identical over 7 bases. The length of the CDR3 is 15 residues. Trimming cost V 3 bases and J 5 bases; bases outside gene matches: 8. Germline CDR1 is LGHNA and CDR2 is YSLEER. The CDR3 spells CASSQASGGGDTQYF. In DNA form, the CDR3 reads TGCGCCAGCAGCCAGGCTAGCGGTGGAGGAGATACGCAGTATTTT.

This clonotype has just a few counts. The chain employs TRBV28 and TRBJ2-7; 8 bases fit TRBD1. This CDR3 has 14 residues. J lost 0 bases, V lost 5 bases, and 3 bases had no gene match. Per the germline V gene, CDR1 is MDHEN and CDR2 is SYDVKM. The CDR3 is CASSRTGPSYEQYV. The CDR3 nucleotides are TGTGCCAGCAGTCGGACAGGGCCCTCCTACGAGCAGTACGTC.

The table lists this clonotype with a few counts. The chain couples TRBV13 to TRBJ1-2; D call uncertain. The CDR3 runs to 14 residues. Per the germline V gene, CDR1 is PRHDT and CDR2 is FYEKMQ (reference sequence). The V end lost 0 bases, the J end lost 7 bases, and 12 bases lay between the germline ends. The CDR3 spells CASSLGRPPPGYTF. As DNA, the CDR3 is TGTGCCAGCAGCTTAGGCCGACCCCCCCCTGGCTACACCTTC.

The chain joins TRBV7-3 to TRBJ2-7; TRBD2 is a possible D gene (6 bases). Germline CDR1 and CDR2: SGHTA and FQGTGA. This CDR3 contains 13 residues. V lost 5 bases and J lost 7, with 15 bases in between. This CDR3 is CASSRLGAEEQYF. CDR3 sequence (DNA): TGTGCCAGCAGCCGACTAGGGGCTGAGGAGCAGTACTTC.

The table lists this clonotype with a few counts. The rearrangement uses TRBV10-3 and TRBJ1-1; possibly TRBD1 for D (6 bases). The V and J ends lost 3 bases and 5 bases respectively, with 13 bases between them. Germline V gives CDR1 ENHRY, CDR2 SYGVKD. The CDR3 runs to 14 residues. The chain's CDR3 is CAISDGGRETEAFF. In DNA form, the CDR3 reads TGTGCCATCAGTGATGGGGGCAGGGAAACTGAAGCTTTCTTT.

CDR3 sequence (DNA): TGCGCCAGCAGCTTGGTCCCAGGGGTACAAGAGACCCAGTACTTC. Encoded protein: CASSLVPGVQETQYF. The V call is TRBV5-1, the J call TRBJ2-5, with D tentatively TRBD1 (6 bases). The CDR3 extends over 15 amino acids. The V end lost 0 bases, the J end lost 2 bases, and 11 bases lay between the germline ends. Germline V gene sequence: CDR1 SGHRS, CDR2 YFSETQ.